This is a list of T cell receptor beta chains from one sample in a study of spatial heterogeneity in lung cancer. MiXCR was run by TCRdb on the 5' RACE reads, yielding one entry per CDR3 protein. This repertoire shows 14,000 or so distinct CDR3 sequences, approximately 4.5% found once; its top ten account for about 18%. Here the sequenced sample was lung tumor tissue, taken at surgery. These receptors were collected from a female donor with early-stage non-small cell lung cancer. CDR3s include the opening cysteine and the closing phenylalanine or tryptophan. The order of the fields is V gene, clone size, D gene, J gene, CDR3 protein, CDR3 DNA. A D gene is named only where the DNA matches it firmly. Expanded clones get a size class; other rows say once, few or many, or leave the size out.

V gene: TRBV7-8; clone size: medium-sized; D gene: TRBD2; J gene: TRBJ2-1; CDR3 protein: CASSQRGTSGYNEQFF; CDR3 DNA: TGTGCCAGCAGCCAGAGAGGGACTAGCGGGTACAATGAGCAGTTCTTC
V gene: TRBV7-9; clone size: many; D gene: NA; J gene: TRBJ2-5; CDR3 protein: CASSNQETQYF; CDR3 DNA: TGTGCCAGCAGTAACCAAGAGACCCAGTACTTC
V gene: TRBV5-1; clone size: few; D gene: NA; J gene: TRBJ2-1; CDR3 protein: CASRESGGAHDEQFF; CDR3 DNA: TGCGCCAGCAGAGAGTCAGGGGGGGCCCACGATGAGCAGTTCTTC
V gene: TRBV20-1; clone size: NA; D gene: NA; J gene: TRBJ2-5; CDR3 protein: CSARTRGGETQYF; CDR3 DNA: TGCAGTGCTAGGACAAGGGGCGGCGAGACCCAGTACTTC
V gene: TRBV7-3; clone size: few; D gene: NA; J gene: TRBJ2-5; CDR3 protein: CASSLIPGPTETQYF; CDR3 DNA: TGTGCCAGCAGCTTAATCCCGGGACCCACGGAGACCCAGTACTTC
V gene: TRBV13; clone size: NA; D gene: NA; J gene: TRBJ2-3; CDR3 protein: CASSQGLSTDTQYF; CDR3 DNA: TGTGCCAGCAGCCAAGGACTAAGCACAGATACGCAGTATTTT
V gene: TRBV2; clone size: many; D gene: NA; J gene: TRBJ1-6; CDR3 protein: CASNDNLNSPLHF; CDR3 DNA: TGTGCCAGCAACGACAACCTCAATTCACCCCTCCACTTT
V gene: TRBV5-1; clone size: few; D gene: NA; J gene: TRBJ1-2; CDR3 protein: CASSQRDGYGYTF; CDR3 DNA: TGCGCCAGCAGCCAACGGGACGGCTATGGCTACACCTTC
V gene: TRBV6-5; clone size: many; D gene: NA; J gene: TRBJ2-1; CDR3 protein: CASSYGGYNEQFF; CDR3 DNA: TGTGCCAGCAGTTACGGAGGGTACAATGAGCAGTTCTTC
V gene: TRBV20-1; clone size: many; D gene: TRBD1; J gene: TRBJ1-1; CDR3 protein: CSALQGYTEAFF; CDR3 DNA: TGCAGTGCTTTACAGGGGTACACTGAAGCTTTCTTT
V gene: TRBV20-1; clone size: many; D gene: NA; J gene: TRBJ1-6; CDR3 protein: CSARVEVYNSPLHF; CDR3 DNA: TGCAGTGCTAGAGTTGAGGTCTATAATTCACCCCTCCACTTT
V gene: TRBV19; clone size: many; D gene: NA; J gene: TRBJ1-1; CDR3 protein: CASSIDLNTEAFF; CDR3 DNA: TGTGCCAGTAGTATAGATCTGAACACTGAAGCTTTCTTT
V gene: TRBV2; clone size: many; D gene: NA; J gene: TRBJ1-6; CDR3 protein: CASSPSENSPLHF; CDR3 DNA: TGTGCCAGCAGTCCGTCCGAAAATTCACCCCTCCACTTT
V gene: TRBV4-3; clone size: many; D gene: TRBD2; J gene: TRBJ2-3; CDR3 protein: CASSQAPGGGDTQYF; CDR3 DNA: TGCGCCAGCAGCCAAGCCCCGGGAGGTGGAGATACGCAGTATTTT
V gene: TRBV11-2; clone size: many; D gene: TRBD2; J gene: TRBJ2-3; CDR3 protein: CASSLERAATGTRYTDTQYF; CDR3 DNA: TGTGCCAGCAGCTTAGAAAGGGCAGCGACCGGGACTAGATACACAGATACGCAGTATTTT
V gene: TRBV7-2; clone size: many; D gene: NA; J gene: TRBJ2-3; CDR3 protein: CASSPDYLSTDTQYF; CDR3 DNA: TGTGCCAGCAGCCCGGACTACCTTAGCACAGATACGCAGTATTTT